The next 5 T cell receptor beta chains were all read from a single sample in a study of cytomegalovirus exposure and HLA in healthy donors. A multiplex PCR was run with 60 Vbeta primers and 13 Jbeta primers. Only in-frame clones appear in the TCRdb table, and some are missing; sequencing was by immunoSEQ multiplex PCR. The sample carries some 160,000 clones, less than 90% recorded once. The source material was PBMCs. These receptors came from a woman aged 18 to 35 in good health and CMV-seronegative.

DNA for the CDR3: TGTGCCAGCAGCCAACTAGCGGGAAGCCAAGAGACCCAGTACTTC. It yields the protein CASSQLAGSQETQYF. This sequence joins TRBV7-6 and TRBJ2-5; TRBD2 matches 10 bases. The germline gives CDR1 SGHVS, CDR2 FNYEAQ. This CDR3 has 15 amino acids. The V and J ends lost 5 bases and 1 base, in that order; junction bases with no gene match: 4. The variable domain in full, with the rest retrieved from reference TRBV7-6 and TRBJ2-5, is GAGVSQSPRYKVTKRGQDVALRCDPISGHVSLYWYRQALGQGPEFLTYFNYEAQQDKSGLPNDRFSAERPEGSISTLTIQRTEQRDSAMYRCASSQLAGSQETQYFGPGTRLLVL.

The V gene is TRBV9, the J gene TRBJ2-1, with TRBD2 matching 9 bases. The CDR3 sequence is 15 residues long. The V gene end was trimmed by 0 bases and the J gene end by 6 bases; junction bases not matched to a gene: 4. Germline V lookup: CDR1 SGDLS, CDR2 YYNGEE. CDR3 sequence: CASSVVSGSFNEQFF. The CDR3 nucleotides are TGTGCCAGCAGCGTAGTTAGCGGGAGTTTCAATGAGCAGTTCTTC.

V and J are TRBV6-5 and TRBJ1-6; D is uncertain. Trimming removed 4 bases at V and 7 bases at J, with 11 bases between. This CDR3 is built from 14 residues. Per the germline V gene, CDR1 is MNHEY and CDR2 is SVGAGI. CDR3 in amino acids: CASSLNSGNSPLHF. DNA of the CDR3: TGTGCCAGCAGTTTGAACAGCGGGAATTCACCCCTCCACTTT.

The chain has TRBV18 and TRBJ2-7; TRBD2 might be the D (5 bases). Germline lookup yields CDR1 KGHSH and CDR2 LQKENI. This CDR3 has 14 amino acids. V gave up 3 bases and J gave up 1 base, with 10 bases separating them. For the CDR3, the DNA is TGTGCCAGCTCACCTACGGGGAGATCCTACGAGCAGTACTTC. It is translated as CASSPTGRSYEQYF.

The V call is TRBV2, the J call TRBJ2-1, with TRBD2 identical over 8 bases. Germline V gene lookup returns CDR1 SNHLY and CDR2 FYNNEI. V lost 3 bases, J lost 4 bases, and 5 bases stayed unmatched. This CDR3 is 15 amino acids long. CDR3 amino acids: CASSEETSEYNEQFF. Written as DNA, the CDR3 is TGTGCCAGCAGTGAGGAGACTAGCGAGTACAATGAGCAGTTCTTC.